These 18 T cell receptor beta chains share one sample of origin, sequenced in a study of CD8 T cells in ankylosing spondylitis. TCRdb reanalysed the 5' RACE reads using MiXCR and keeps one entry per CDR3 protein. The sample consists of 250,000 or so distinct CDR3 sequences, 20% to 30% of them appearing once. The sample taken for sequencing was blood, either unsorted or a sorted T cell fraction (not recorded which). These receptors came from a male donor with ankylosing spondylitis or in good health (not recorded which).

The gene calls are TRBV29-1 and TRBJ2-2; maybe TRBD2 (5 bases). V was pared by 7 bases and J by 2 bases, with 11 bases between. The CDR3 contains 13 residues. The germline gives CDR1 SQVTM, CDR2 ANQGSEA. The DNA of the CDR3 is TGCAGCGGGGAGCTTCAAAACACCGGGGAGCTGTTTTTT. Protein product: CSGELQNTGELFF.

This clonotype was observed many times. The V gene is TRBV7-3, the J gene TRBJ2-2, with 7 nucleotides matching TRBD2. The germline V gene has CDR1 SGHTA and CDR2 FQGTGA. This CDR3 is built from 14 residues. Trimming cost V 6 bases and J 7 bases; bases outside gene matches: 8. The CDR3: CASSSGLVVGELFF. The CDR3 DNA follows: TGTGCCAGCAGTTCCGGACTAGTGGTCGGGGAGCTGTTTTTT.

The chain is built from TRBV23-1 and TRBJ2-7, with D perhaps matching TRBD1 (6 bases). TRBV23-1 is filed as an ORF, its function uncertain. CDR3 length: 15 residues. The V end was cut by 2 bases, the J end by 0 bases, with 11 bases between. CDR3 nucleotides: TGCGCCAGCAGTCAAGGACAGACATACTCCTACGAGCAGTACTTC. It yields the protein CASSQGQTYSYEQYF.

This rearrangement joins TRBV20-1 to TRBJ2-7, with D perhaps matching TRBD1 (5 bases). V was shortened by 0 bases and J by 3 bases, with 15 bases between the two germline ends. CDR1 and CDR2 from the germline V gene are DFQATT and SNEGSKA (reference sequence). The CDR3 is 15 amino acids. Here the CDR3 reads CSARDPQQVYYEQYF. In DNA form, the CDR3 reads TGCAGTGCTAGAGATCCCCAACAGGTCTACTACGAGCAGTACTTC.

In its sample, this clonotype was seen a few times. This rearrangement joins TRBV20-1 to TRBJ2-7, with D possibly being TRBD1 (6 bases). Germline-derived CDR1 and CDR2 are DFQATT and SNEGSKA (reference sequence). The CDR3 is 14 amino acids. Trimming took 6 bases from V and 0 from J, leaving 15 bases between them. The CDR3 DNA reads as TGCAGTGCCTTCCGGGACACTGACTCCTACGAGCAGTACTTC. As protein: CSAFRDTDSYEQYF.

Concerning this clonotype itself: Compared with germline, one end of the junction differs, possibly owing to a read error. The chain recombines TRBV5-1 with TRBJ2-5; no firm D call. Germline V gives CDR1 SGHRS, CDR2 YFSETQ. This CDR3 spans 12 amino acids. The CDR3 DNA is TGCGCCAGCAGCTTGGACAAAGAGGCCCAGTACTTC. Translating it yields CASSLDKEAQYF.

The V and J genes are TRBV6-1 and TRBJ1-5; 7 nucleotides line up with TRBD1. With V trimmed by 6 bases and J by 3 bases, 8 bases remained unmatched. Germline V CDR1 and CDR2: MNHNS, SASEGT. The CDR3 spans 15 residues. CDR3 loop: CASRASTGYNQPQHF. CDR3 bases: TGTGCCAGCAGAGCCTCGACAGGGTACAATCAGCCCCAGCATTTT.

This clonotype has a count of ten or more. As DNA, the CDR3 is TGTGCCAGCAGTTTTTGGGACAGGGTAGCCGAGCAGTACTTC. Its protein is CASSFWDRVAEQYF. The chain combines TRBV12-3 or TRBV12-4 with TRBJ2-7; 9 nucleotides align to TRBD1. This CDR3 has 14 amino acids. The J segment lost 6 bases and the V segment lost 3 bases, leaving 6 bases of the junction unmatched.

This clonotype was seen a few times. The V call is TRBV4-2, the J call TRBJ2-7; TRBD1 might be the D (6 bases). Trimming shortened V by 1 base and J by 3 bases, and 13 bases separated the two germline ends. CDR1 and CDR2 (germline): LGHNA, YNFKEQ. CDR3 length: 15 residues. CDR3 coding DNA: TGTGCCAGCAGCCAAGCCACGGGACAAGTCTACGAGCAGTACTTC. The encoded protein is CASSQATGQVYEQYF.

This clonotype has only a few counts. The J gene is TRBJ2-3, the V gene TRBV10-3; 10 positions match TRBD2. From germline, CDR1 is ENHRY and CDR2 SYGVKD. This CDR3 region has 14 residues. V gave up 5 bases and J gave up 6 bases; unmatched junction bases: 5. In DNA form, the CDR3 reads TGTGCCATCAGTAGCGGGGGGGCCGTGGATACGCAGTATTTT. It translates to CAISSGGAVDTQYF.

This chain connects TRBV6-1 to TRBJ2-1; D unclear. This CDR3 contains 15 residues. CDR1 is MNHNS and CDR2 is SASEGT in the germline V gene. V lost 5 bases, J lost 0 bases, and 11 bases lay in between. The CDR3 here is CASSKQQSSYNEQFF. CDR3 DNA sequence: TGTGCCAGCAGTAAACAACAGAGCTCCTACAATGAGCAGTTCTTC.

J is TRBJ1-6 and V is TRBV12-3 or TRBV12-4; TRBD1 matches 7 bases. The ends lost 1 base at V and 6 bases at J; junction bases unmatched: 6. The CDR3 contains 16 residues. CDR3 amino acids: CASSLGGGTANSPLHF. Here the CDR3 DNA reads TGTGCCAGCAGTTTAGGAGGGGGGACAGCTAATTCACCCCTCCACTTT.

The table lists this clonotype with many counts. The chain uses TRBV20-1 and TRBJ2-3, with D uncertain. Germline V gene data show CDR1 as DFQATT and CDR2 as SNEGSKA (reference sequence). V was pared by 1 base and J by 3 bases, with 8 bases between. The CDR3 totals 13 residues. The CDR3 protein is CSARVPRTDTQYF. As DNA, the CDR3 is TGCAGTGCTAGAGTCCCGCGGACAGATACGCAGTATTTT.

To note about this clonotype: Germline is not matched at one junction end, which may reflect a read error. This rearrangement joins TRBV12-3 or TRBV12-4 to TRBJ2-1, with 8 bases fitting TRBD2. This CDR3 comprises 13 residues. CDR3: CASSVAGTNEQFF. The CDR3 nucleotides read TGTGCCAGCAGTGTAGCGGGGACGAATGAGCAGTTCTTC.

For this clonotype: It may be a read error: a sequence one base away is much more abundant. This rearrangement joins TRBV24-1 to TRBJ2-1; D is unresolved. The CDR3 totals 12 residues. Germline CDR1 reads KGHDR; CDR2 reads SFDVKD. CDR3 residues: CATSDVATEQLF. The CDR3 DNA sequence: TGTGCCACCAGTGATGTGGCAACTGAGCAGCTCTTC.

This clonotype was recorded at least ten times. The chain couples TRBV20-1 to TRBJ2-3; TRBD1 might be the D (6 bases). This CDR3 has 15 residues. Germline CDR1 is DFQATT and CDR2 is SNEGSKA (reference sequence). Trimming took off 0 bases at V and 0 bases at J, with 10 bases between the two ends. CDR3 DNA sequence: TGCAGTGCTAGAGACCCGGGACACAGCACAGATACGCAGTATTTT. Protein product: CSARDPGHSTDTQYF.

The chain couples TRBV15 to TRBJ2-2; 7 positions match TRBD1. CDR1 is LNHNV, CDR2 YYDKDF, per germline (reference sequence). The CDR3 sequence is 14 residues long. Unmatched junction bases numbered 7, after V lost 5 bases and J lost 7 bases. The CDR3 here is CATSSHRGSGELFF. CDR3 in DNA: TGTGCCACCAGCTCACACAGGGGAAGCGGGGAGCTGTTTTTT.

The chain uses TRBV5-5 and TRBJ2-5; the match to TRBD2 covers 10 bases. In germline, CDR1 is SGHKS, CDR2 YYEKEE (reference sequence). The CDR3 runs to 17 residues. V shed 1 base, J shed 4 bases, and the junction held 10 bases outside the gene matches. CDR3 sequence reads: CASSLKPSGGAPETQYF. CDR3 nucleotide sequence: TGTGCCAGCAGCTTGAAACCCAGCGGGGGGGCCCCAGAGACCCAGTACTTC.